These 15 T cell receptor beta chains came from one sample sequenced in a study of shared clonotypes between healthy human individuals. Sequencing was performed with immunoSEQ multiplex PCR; in TCRdb, only in-frame clones are kept and a portion is missing. The sample lists fewer than 400,000 clones; roughly 70% were seen once. Material: memory CD4+ T cells sorted from blood. Described subset: CD45RA-negative fraction. Source of these receptors: a man aged 25 to 40 in good health.

The chain is built from TRBV4-3 and TRBJ2-7, with D possibly matching TRBD2 (5 bases). The CDR3 is made up of 15 amino acids. Trimming took off 0 bases at V and 4 bases at J, with 13 bases between the two ends. Germline assignment: CDR1 LGHNA and CDR2 YSLEER. CDR3 coding DNA: TGCGCCAGCAGCCAAGAGGATGGAGAGGGTTACGAGCAGTACTTC. This gives the protein CASSQEDGEGYEQYF.

This clone is a singleton in its sample. This rearrangement joins TRBV18 to TRBJ1-1; D possibly corresponds to TRBD1 (6 bases). The germline V gene has CDR1 KGHSH and CDR2 LQKENI. This CDR3 spans 17 amino acids. The V end was cut by 2 bases, the J end by 1 base, with 17 bases between. CDR3 sequence: CASSPSQTGMGNTEAFF. The CDR3 DNA sequence: TGTGCCAGCTCACCAAGCCAAACAGGGATGGGGAACACTGAAGCTTTCTTT.

This clone was seen ten or more times. The rearrangement links TRBV6-1 to TRBJ2-3, with TRBD2 matching 14 bases. The V gene's germline CDR1 is MNHNS and CDR2 SASEGT. J lost 6 bases, V lost 2 bases, and 10 bases had no gene match. The CDR3 runs to 18 residues. This CDR3 reads CASSERRGLAGEGDTQYF. In nucleotides, the CDR3 is TGTGCCAGCAGTGAAAGGAGGGGACTAGCGGGAGAGGGGGATACGCAGTATTTT.

The chain uses TRBV29-1 and TRBJ2-1; D perhaps matches TRBD2 (5 bases). CDR3 length equals 11 residues. Germline V gene sequence: CDR1 SQVTM, CDR2 ANQGSEA. Deletions cut 6 bases from V and 10 bases from J, with 13 bases between. CDR3 sequence: CSVGLTREQFF. DNA for the CDR3: TGCAGCGTCGGACTGACCAGGGAGCAGTTCTTC.

The chain has TRBV30 and TRBJ2-5; D is unclear. Trimming left V 4 bases short and J 5 bases short, with 11 bases between. Germline values: CDR1 GTSNPN, CDR2 SVGIG (reference sequence). The CDR3 consists of 12 residues. CDR3 bases: TGTGCCTGGACAGGCCTCGGGGAGACCCAGTACTTC. Its translation is CAWTGLGETQYF.

This chain links TRBV27 with TRBJ2-1; possibly TRBD2 for D (5 bases). Trimming took off 7 bases at V and 0 bases at J, with 10 bases between the two ends. Per the germline V gene, CDR1 is MNHEY and CDR2 is SMNVEV (reference sequence). The CDR3 has 14 residues. CDR3 loop: CASKSGSSYNEQFF. CDR3 bases: TGTGCCAGCAAATCGGGAAGCTCCTACAATGAGCAGTTCTTC.

J is TRBJ2-2 and V is TRBV7-9; the D is unclear. The CDR3 runs to 15 residues. CDR1 SEHNR and CDR2 FQNEAQ come from the germline V gene (reference sequence). Trimming cost V 2 bases and J 2 bases, with 9 bases left between them. The CDR3, as DNA: TGTGCCAGCAGCTTAAGGGCCCTTAACACCGGGGAGCTGTTTTTT. It encodes CASSLRALNTGELFF.

The rearrangement joins TRBV6-6 to TRBJ2-7; 12 nucleotides agree with TRBD1. Germline values: CDR1 MNHNY, CDR2 SVGAGI (reference sequence). The length of the CDR3 is 12 residues. The chain's CDR3 is CVSGQGAGEQYF. The CDR3, as DNA: TGTGTGTCGGGACAGGGGGCGGGGGAGCAGTACTTC.

This chain connects TRBV28 to TRBJ2-5, with TRBD2 matching 8 bases. Germline V gene data show CDR1 as MDHEN and CDR2 as SYDVKM. The V and J ends lost 1 base and 2 bases, in that order; junction bases with no gene match: 3. The CDR3 loop spans 15 amino acids. CDR3 nucleotide sequence: TGTGCCAGCAGTTTATTCCGCGGGGGGCAAGAGACCCAGTACTTC. Amino acid sequence: CASSLFRGGQETQYF.

This sequence joins TRBV7-9 and TRBJ1-2; no firm D call. Germline CDR1 and CDR2: SEHNR and FQNEAQ (reference sequence). CDR3 length: 13 amino acids. V lost 3 bases, J lost 2 bases, and 7 bases lay in between. Written as DNA, the CDR3 is TGTGCCAGCAGCTTCTATAGCAACTATGGCTACACCTTC. This codes for CASSFYSNYGYTF. Filled out from reference TRBV7-9 and TRBJ1-2, the complete variable domain reads DTGVSQNPRHKITKRGQNVTFRCDPISEHNRLYWYRQTLGQGPEFLTYFQNEAQLEKSRLLSDRFSAERPKGSFSTLEIQRTEQGDSAMYLCASSFYSNYGYTFGSGTRLTVV.

The V gene is TRBV5-6, the J gene TRBJ2-3; no definite D call. This CDR3 contains 14 residues. V lost 0 bases to trimming and J lost 3 bases, with 8 bases between them. CDR1 is SGHDT, CDR2 YYEEEE, per germline. The CDR3 here is CASSLGITTDTQYF. The CDR3 coding sequence is TGTGCCAGCAGCTTGGGGATTACGACAGATACGCAGTATTTT.

The chain combines TRBV28 with TRBJ1-2, with a weak D call TRBD1 (6 bases). CDR1 is MDHEN and CDR2 is SYDVKM in the germline V gene. The V and J ends lost 8 bases and 1 base respectively, with 17 bases between them. This CDR3 spans 15 amino acids. CDR3: CASARGGLLNYGYTF. CDR3 in DNA: TGTGCCAGCGCCCGGGGGGGCCTTCTTAACTATGGCTACACCTTC.

This clone was detected once. This chain joins TRBV10-1 and TRBJ2-3; TRBD2 matches 7 bases. Unmatched junction bases numbered 10, after V lost 3 bases and J lost 7 bases. The CDR3 is 15 residues long. Germline V gene sequence: CDR1 WNHNN, CDR2 SYGVQD (reference sequence). The CDR3 region is CASSDIRGERYTQYF. DNA for the CDR3: TGCGCCAGCAGTGATATTCGGGGGGAGCGTTATACGCAGTATTTT.

DNA for the CDR3: TGTGCCAGCAGTACGACAGGCCGCTCCTACGAGCAGTACTTC. It is translated as CASSTTGRSYEQYF. This rearrangement joins TRBV7-2 to TRBJ2-7; maybe TRBD1 (6 bases). Per the germline V gene, CDR1 is SGHTA and CDR2 is FQGNSA. The V and J ends lost 6 bases and 0 bases respectively, with 12 bases between them. This CDR3 comprises 14 residues.

The V call is TRBV14, the J call TRBJ2-1, with no clear D. The CDR3 extends over 15 amino acids. Germline assignment: CDR1 SGHDN and CDR2 FVKESK. Deletions cut 2 bases from V and 5 bases from J, with 13 bases between. The CDR3 sequence is CASSQSATRHNEQFF. CDR3 nucleotides: TGTGCCAGCAGCCAAAGTGCTACCAGGCACAATGAGCAGTTCTTC. The whole variable domain, filled in from reference TRBV14 and TRBJ2-1, reads EAGVTQFPSHSVIEKGQTVTLRCDPISGHDNLYWYRRVMGKEIKFLLHFVKESKQDESGMPNNRFLAERTGGTYSTLKVQPAELEDSGVYFCASSQSATRHNEQFFGPGTRLTVL.